The 11 T cell receptor beta chains below were found in one sample sequenced in a study of blood T cell repertoires in COVID-19. The assay was immunoSEQ multiplex PCR, and TCRdb's table has in-frame clones only and misses some. In the table there are about 170,000 clones, around 87% of which are singletons. The sample comprised peripheral blood. The receptors were sampled from a man between 18 and 35 years old with active or convalescent COVID-19.

The chain carries TRBV12-5 and TRBJ2-7; the match to TRBD2 covers 9 bases. Germline assignment: CDR1 LGHNT and CDR2 FRNRAP. J was trimmed by 3 bases and V by 2 bases; bases with no gene match: 5. CDR3 length: 15 residues. The DNA for the CDR3 is TGTGCTAGTGGTTTGACTAGCGGGCGGTACTACGAGCAGTACTTC. It codes for CASGLTSGRYYEQYF.

This chain uses TRBV5-1 with TRBJ2-1; TRBD1 might be the D (6 bases). With 3 bases removed from V and 2 bases from J, the gap between germline ends came to 12 bases. The CDR3 sequence is 15 residues long. CDR1 and CDR2 from the germline V gene are SGHRS and YFSETQ. The CDR3 bases are TGCGCCAGCAGCTGGGGGCAGGGGACCTACAATGAGCAGTTCTTC. Encoded protein: CASSWGQGTYNEQFF.

This clone was seen just once. This chain uses TRBV15 with TRBJ1-1, with no clear D. V was pared by 0 bases and J by 3 bases, with 5 bases between. CDR1 is LNHNV and CDR2 is YYDKDF in the germline V gene (reference sequence). The CDR3 consists of 13 residues. The DNA of the CDR3 is TGTGCCACCAGCAGAGAGTCAGACACTGAAGCTTTCTTT. Translated, it gives CATSRESDTEAFF.

The CDR3 spells CASSLTSGKRVYNEQFF. The DNA for the CDR3 is TGTGCCAGCAGCTTGACTAGCGGGAAAAGGGTCTACAATGAGCAGTTCTTC. The chain carries TRBV11-3 and TRBJ2-1; 11 nucleotides agree with TRBD2. Looked up from germline, CDR1 is SGHNT and CDR2 is YENEEA. The CDR3 covers 17 residues. Trimming took 3 bases from V and 3 from J; bases not matched to a gene: 7.

The V gene is TRBV3-1 (or the pseudogene TRBV3-2), the J gene TRBJ1-1, with D unresolved. Trimming took off 1 base at V and 12 bases at J, with 15 bases between the two ends. CDR1 is LGHDT and CDR2 is YNNKEL in the germline V gene (reference sequence). The CDR3 loop spans 13 amino acids. The CDR3 DNA is TGTGCCAGCAGCCAAGTTTCGGGGTCAATAACTTTCTTT. This codes for CASSQVSGSITFF.

The chain joins TRBV7-2 to TRBJ2-1; possibly TRBD1 for D (5 bases). The CDR3 has 12 residues. The V end lost 5 bases, the J end lost 9 bases, and 11 bases lay between the germline ends. Germline V gene lookup returns CDR1 SGHTA and CDR2 FQGNSA. The CDR3 spells CASSILRGEQFF. CDR3 sequence (DNA): TGTGCCAGCAGCATTTTAAGGGGTGAGCAGTTCTTC.

The V call is TRBV18, the J call TRBJ1-5, with 8 bases that match TRBD1. V lost 3 bases to trimming and J lost 5 bases; unmatched junction nucleotides: 3. Germline V gene lookup returns CDR1 KGHSH and CDR2 LQKENI. CDR3 length: 14 amino acids. DNA of the CDR3: TGTGCCAGCTCACCCGGACAGGGCTATCAGCCCCAGCATTTT. This encodes CASSPGQGYQPQHF.

This rearrangement joins TRBV19 to TRBJ2-3; 14 bases agree with TRBD2. Trimming cost V 6 bases and J 3 bases; bases outside gene matches: 11. Germline V gene sequence: CDR1 LNHDA, CDR2 SQIVND (reference sequence). The CDR3 sequence is 18 residues long. The CDR3 nucleotides read TGTGCCAGTAGCCTAGGACTAGCGGGAGGCCGCTTTACAGATACGCAGTATTTT. It is translated as CASSLGLAGGRFTDTQYF. Variable domain in full (rest from reference TRBV19 and TRBJ2-3): DGGITQSPKYLFRKEGQNVTLSCEQNLNHDAMYWYRQDPGQGLRLIYYSQIVNDFQKGDIAEGYSVSREKKESFPLTVTSAQKNPTAFYLCASSLGLAGGRFTDTQYFGPGTRLTVL.

The chain carries TRBV28 and TRBJ1-5; 7 bases align to TRBD1. CDR1 and CDR2 (germline): MDHEN, SYDVKM. The CDR3 consists of 16 residues. J gave up 4 bases and V 8 bases, and 14 bases lay outside the gene matches. The CDR3 sequence is CASAPREGGANQPQHF. CDR3 in DNA: TGTGCCAGCGCCCCTCGGGAAGGGGGCGCGAATCAGCCCCAGCATTTT.

This clone was recorded a few times. This chain links TRBV6-2 or TRBV6-3 with TRBJ2-4; D ambiguous. V was trimmed by 6 bases and J by 6 bases, leaving 12 bases between them. The CDR3 runs 13 residues. Germline CDR1 MNHEY, CDR2 SVGEGT. The CDR3, as DNA: TGTGCCAGCAGCCAAATAACGGGAAACATTCAGTACTTC. The encoded protein is CASSQITGNIQYF.

This clone has only one observation. V and J are TRBV7-9 and TRBJ2-5, with D possibly matching TRBD2 (5 bases). Trimming removed 5 bases at V and 0 bases at J, with 16 bases between. Germline V lookup: CDR1 SEHNR, CDR2 FQNEAQ (reference sequence). The CDR3 is 16 amino acids. CDR3 sequence: CASSARLSVYQETQYF. Here the CDR3 DNA reads TGTGCCAGCAGCGCCAGACTATCAGTGTACCAAGAGACCCAGTACTTC.